The clone carrying this TCR beta chain has only a few counts. Its matching antigen is unknown. From the 5' RACE reads, TCRdb called clonotypes with MiXCR, one entry per CDR3 protein. Here the sample spans under 200,000 distinct CDR3 sequences, approximately 10% being singletons. The sample originates from a study of T-cell memory formation after mild COVID-19. Findings of the study overall: Pre-infection memory held some responding clones, suggesting pre-existing cross-reactive T cells responded.

The source of this sequence is a young man who had mild COVID-19 (a few samples of this study predate the infection). Cell type and time point are not known. Sequencing was carried out using PBMCs or a T cell subset sorted from them (not recorded which).

The CDR3 protein is CSVEPGAANTEAFF. The CDR3 DNA is TGCAGCGTTGAACCGGGGGCGGCGAACACTGAAGCTTTCTTT. V gene TRBV29-1 combines with J gene TRBJ1-1, with D maybe TRBD1 (6 bases). Trimming left V 2 bases short and J 1 base short, with 11 bases between. Germline V gene lookup returns CDR1 SQVTM and CDR2 ANQGSEA. The CDR3 has 14 residues.